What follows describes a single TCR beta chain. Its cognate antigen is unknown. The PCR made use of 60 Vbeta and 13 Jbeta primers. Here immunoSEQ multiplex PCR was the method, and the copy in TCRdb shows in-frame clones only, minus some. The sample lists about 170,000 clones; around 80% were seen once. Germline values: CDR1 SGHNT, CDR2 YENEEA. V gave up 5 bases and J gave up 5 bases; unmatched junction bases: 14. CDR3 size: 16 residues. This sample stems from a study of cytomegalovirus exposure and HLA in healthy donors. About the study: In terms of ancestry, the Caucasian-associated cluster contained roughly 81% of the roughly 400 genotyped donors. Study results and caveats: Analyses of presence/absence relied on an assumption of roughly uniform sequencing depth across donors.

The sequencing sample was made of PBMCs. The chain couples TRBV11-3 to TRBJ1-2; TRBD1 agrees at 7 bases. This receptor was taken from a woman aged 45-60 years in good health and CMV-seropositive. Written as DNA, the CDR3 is TGTGCCAGCAGCCTACCAGGGGGTGACGGTTTGTATGGCTACACCTTC. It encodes CASSLPGGDGLYGYTF.